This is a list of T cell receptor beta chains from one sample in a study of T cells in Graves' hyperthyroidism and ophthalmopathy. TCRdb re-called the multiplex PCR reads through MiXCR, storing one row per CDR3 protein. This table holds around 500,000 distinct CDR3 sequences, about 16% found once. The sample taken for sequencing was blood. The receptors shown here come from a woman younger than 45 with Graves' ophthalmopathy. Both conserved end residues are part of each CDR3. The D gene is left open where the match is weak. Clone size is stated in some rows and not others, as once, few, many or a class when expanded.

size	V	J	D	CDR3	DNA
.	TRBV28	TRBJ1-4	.	CASRYREDEKLFF	TGTGCCAGCAGATATAGGGAGGATGAAAAACTGTTTTTT
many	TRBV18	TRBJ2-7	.	CASSPASPSGAYEQYF	TGTGCCAGCTCACCGGCAAGCCCTTCGGGAGCCTACGAGCAGTACTTC
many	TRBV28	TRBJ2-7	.	CASSSFRRYEQYF	TGTGCCAGCAGTTCTTTTAGGCGGTACGAGCAGTACTTC
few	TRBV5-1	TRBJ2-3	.	CASSSRMPKDTQYF	TGCGCCAGCAGCTCTAGGATGCCTAAGGATACGCAGTATTTT
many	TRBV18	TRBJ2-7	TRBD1	CASSPPPGGNEQYF	TGTGCCAGCTCACCACCGCCAGGGGGTAACGAGCAGTACTTC
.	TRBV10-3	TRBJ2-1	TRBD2	CAISEIWTRPNEQFF	TGTGCCATCAGTGAGATTTGGACTAGGCCCAATGAGCAGTTCTTC
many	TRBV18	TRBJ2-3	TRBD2	CASSPREGDTQYF	TGTGCCAGCTCACCCAGGGAGGGAGATACGCAGTATTTT
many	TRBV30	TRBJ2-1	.	CAWSVEGGNEQFF	TGTGCCTGGAGTGTAGAGGGGGGCAATGAGCAGTTCTTC
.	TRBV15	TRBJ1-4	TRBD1	CATSRDLGTGEKLFF	TGTGCCACCAGCAGAGATCTGGGGACAGGAGAAAAACTGTTTTTT
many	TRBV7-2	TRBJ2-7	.	CASSSIATRVEQYF	TGTGCCAGCAGCTCTATCGCCACTAGGGTCGAGCAGTACTTC
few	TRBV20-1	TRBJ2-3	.	CSACRGTSTDTQYF	TGCAGCGCCTGCCGGGGGACTAGCACAGATACGCAGTATTTT
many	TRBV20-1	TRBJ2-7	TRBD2	CSAREGAGVYEQYF	TGCAGTGCTAGAGAGGGTGCGGGGGTCTACGAGCAGTACTTC
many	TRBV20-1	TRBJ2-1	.	CSAVSGETNEQFF	TGCAGTGCCGTATCGGGGGAGACGAATGAGCAGTTCTTC